Below are 16 T cell receptor beta chains sequenced from a single sample in a study of cytomegalovirus exposure and HLA in healthy donors. Primers for the PCR totalled 60 Vbeta and 13 Jbeta. The repertoire was sequenced with immunoSEQ multiplex PCR; TCRdb's copy has only in-frame clones and lacks some. The repertoire holds fewer than 130,000 clones, roughly 86% seen once, with 1.5% to 2% in the top ten. The material sequenced was PBMCs. Receptor source: a man aged 35-49 years in good health and CMV-seronegative.

The rearrangement joins TRBV29-1 to TRBJ2-7; tentatively, D is TRBD1 (5 bases). CDR3 size: 14 residues. Per the germline V gene, CDR1 is SQVTM and CDR2 is ANQGSEA. V was shortened by 3 bases and J by 0 bases, with 12 bases between the two germline ends. The CDR3 DNA reads as TGCAGCGTTGAGGGGCTAGTGGGCTCCTACGAGCAGTACTTC. As protein: CSVEGLVGSYEQYF.

The rearrangement uses TRBV7-3 and TRBJ2-1, with 10 bases identical to TRBD2. V lost 5 bases to trimming and J lost 7 bases; unmatched junction nucleotides: 14. Per germline, CDR1 SGHTA and CDR2 FQGTGA. The CDR3 extends over 17 amino acids. The CDR3 DNA sequence: TGTGCCAGCAGCGCCCGAAGCGGGGGGGCCGTTAGAAATGAGCAGTTCTTC. Protein: CASSARSGGAVRNEQFF.

The rearrangement uses TRBV2 and TRBJ1-2; D ambiguous. Trimming took off 6 bases at V and 2 bases at J, with 7 bases between the two ends. This CDR3 comprises 12 residues. Germline values: CDR1 SNHLY, CDR2 FYNNEI. The CDR3 spells CASRLLNYGYTF. The CDR3 DNA is TGTGCCAGCAGGTTACTGAACTATGGCTACACCTTC. Full variable domain (remainder filled in from reference TRBV2 and TRBJ1-2): EPEVTQTPSHQVTQMGQEVILRCVPISNHLYFYWYRQILGQKVEFLVSFYNNEISEKSEIFDDQFSVERPDGSNFTLKIRSTKLEDSAMYFCASRLLNYGYTFGSGTRLTVV.

The chain uses TRBV4-2 and TRBJ2-1, with TRBD2 identical over 7 bases. The CDR3 has 16 amino acids. Per germline, CDR1 LGHNA and CDR2 YNFKEQ. V gave up 0 bases and J gave up 0 bases; unmatched junction bases: 2. CDR3 nucleotides: TGTGCCAGCAGCCAAGAGGGGGGGAGCTCCTACAATGAGCAGTTCTTC. This translates into CASSQEGGSSYNEQFF.

This chain joins TRBV5-1 and TRBJ2-7; 9 positions agree with TRBD1. Trimming cost V 1 base and J 5 bases; bases outside gene matches: 13. The CDR3 is 17 residues long. Germline CDR1 reads SGHRS; CDR2 reads YFSETQ. In nucleotides, the CDR3 is TGCGCCAGCAGCTTGTTTCCAGGGGACAGGGTGTCCAACGAGCAGTACTTC. Encoded protein: CASSLFPGDRVSNEQYF.

V usage is TRBV28 and J usage is TRBJ1-5, with D possibly TRBD1 on 5 matching bases. Germline-derived CDR1 and CDR2 are MDHEN and SYDVKM. The CDR3 runs 19 residues. V gave up 5 bases and J gave up 0 bases, with 23 bases separating them. Here the CDR3 DNA reads TGTGCCAGCAGTCTAGAGTGGGGGAGGGCAAACTATAGCAATCAGCCCCAGCATTTT. Translation: CASSLEWGRANYSNQPQHF.

The V call is TRBV30, the J call TRBJ1-2; 7 bases fit TRBD1. Germline CDR1 is GTSNPN and CDR2 is SVGIG (reference sequence). The CDR3 contains 13 residues. Trimming took 8 bases from V and 0 from J; bases not matched to a gene: 6. CDR3 sequence reads: CAGPGGSNYGYTF. The CDR3 DNA follows: TGTGCCGGCCCAGGGGGGTCTAACTATGGCTACACCTTC.

This clone has only one observation. The chain recombines TRBV5-1 with TRBJ1-1, with unresolved D. Germline values: CDR1 SGHRS, CDR2 YFSETQ. The V gene lost 2 bases and the J gene lost 4 bases, with 15 bases spanning the gap. CDR3 length: 15 residues. CDR3 amino acids: CASSFEPLGSTEAFF. DNA for the CDR3: TGCGCCAGCAGCTTCGAACCCCTGGGCTCCACTGAAGCTTTCTTT.

This chain connects TRBV9 to TRBJ2-1; the match to TRBD1 covers 9 bases. Germline V gene sequence: CDR1 SGDLS, CDR2 YYNGEE. The CDR3 totals 16 residues. J was trimmed by 0 bases and V by 2 bases; bases with no gene match: 3. The CDR3 DNA reads as TGTGCCAGCAGCGTGGGACAGGGCACCTCCTACAATGAGCAGTTCTTC. Protein sequence: CASSVGQGTSYNEQFF. Looking up the rest from reference TRBV9 and TRBJ2-1 gives the full variable domain: DSGVTQTPKHLITATGQRVTLRCSPRSGDLSVYWYQQSLDQGLQFLIQYYNGEERAKGNILERFSAQQFPDLHSELNLSSLELGDSALYFCASSVGQGTSYNEQFFGPGTRLTVL.

The CDR3 sequence is CASTTGGTSNTIYF. CDR3 in DNA: TGTGCCAGCACGACTGGGGGGACCTCAAACACCATATATTTT. V and J are TRBV2 and TRBJ1-3; tentative D call: TRBD1 (5 bases). Between the trimmed V and J ends, which lost 7 bases and 6 bases, there was a span of 16 bases. CDR3 length: 14 amino acids. Germline CDR1 SNHLY, CDR2 FYNNEI.

The chain combines TRBV12-5 with TRBJ2-2; 9 nucleotides line up with TRBD1. The V gene's germline CDR1 is LGHNT and CDR2 FRNRAP. This CDR3 is built from 16 residues. The trim removed 4 bases at V and 6 bases at J, leaving 9 bases unmatched. The CDR3 region is CASGWGDRVGPGELFF. The CDR3 DNA sequence: TGTGCTAGTGGTTGGGGGGACAGGGTCGGGCCCGGGGAGCTGTTTTTT.

V usage is TRBV7-2 and J usage is TRBJ1-2, with a weak D call TRBD1 (5 bases). V was pared by 2 bases and J by 3 bases, with 7 bases between. In germline, CDR1 is SGHTA, CDR2 FQGNSA. This CDR3 is built from 13 residues. CDR3 loop: CASSLKGYYGYTF. CDR3 DNA: TGTGCCAGCAGCTTAAAGGGGTACTATGGCTACACCTTC. Supplemented by reference TRBV7-2 and TRBJ1-2, the full variable domain reads GAGVSQSPSNKVTEKGKDVELRCDPISGHTALYWYRQSLGQGLEFLIYFQGNSAPDKSGLPSDRFSAERTGGSVSTLTIQRTQQEDSAVYLCASSLKGYYGYTFGSGTRLTVV.

A remark on this clone: The sample has other DNA sequences that encode this CDR3 too. The V gene is TRBV5-1, the J gene TRBJ1-5; TRBD1 might be the D (6 bases). CDR1 SGHRS and CDR2 YFSETQ come from the germline V gene. The CDR3 has 13 residues. Trimming stripped 0 bases from V and 6 bases from J, with 7 bases between. The CDR3 here is CASSLEGGQPQHF. The CDR3 coding sequence is TGCGCCAGCAGCTTGGAAGGGGGTCAGCCCCAGCATTTT.

The chain links TRBV6-5 to TRBJ1-5; no reliable D call. Germline V CDR1 and CDR2: MNHEY, SVGAGI. The CDR3 loop spans 14 amino acids. The V end lost 3 bases, the J end lost 4 bases, and 10 bases lay between the germline ends. Here the CDR3 reads CASSYGRHNQPQHF. The CDR3 DNA is TGTGCCAGCAGTTATGGCCGTCATAATCAGCCCCAGCATTTT.

DNA of the CDR3: TGTGCCATCAGTGAGAATCCAGGGGGCGGTCAGCCCCAGCATTTT. The encoded protein is CAISENPGGGQPQHF. The J gene is TRBJ1-5, the V gene TRBV10-3; 8 bases match TRBD1. J was trimmed by 6 bases and V by 2 bases; bases with no gene match: 6. The germline CDR1 and CDR2 sequences are ENHRY and SYGVKD. The CDR3 consists of 15 residues.

The chain couples TRBV9 to TRBJ2-1, with D possibly TRBD1 on 5 matching bases. Per the germline V gene, CDR1 is SGDLS and CDR2 is YYNGEE. This CDR3 comprises 15 residues. V lost 4 bases, J lost 2 bases, and 13 bases lay in between. The CDR3 coding sequence is TGTGCCAGCAGCCTTCAGCAGGGTGCCTACAATGAGCAGTTCTTC. Translated, it gives CASSLQQGAYNEQFF.